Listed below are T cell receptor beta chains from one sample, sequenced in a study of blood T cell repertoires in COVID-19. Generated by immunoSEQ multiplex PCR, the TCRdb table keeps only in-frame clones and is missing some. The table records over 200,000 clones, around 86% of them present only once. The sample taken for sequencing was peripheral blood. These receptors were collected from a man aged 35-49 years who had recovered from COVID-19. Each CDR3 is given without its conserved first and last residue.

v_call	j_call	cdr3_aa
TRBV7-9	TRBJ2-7	ASSSRSSGRDEQY
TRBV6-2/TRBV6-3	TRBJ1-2	ASSERQGTGYT
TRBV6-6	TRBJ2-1	ASSAAGGPGNEQF
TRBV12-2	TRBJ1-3	ASRPPLQAVVSTIY
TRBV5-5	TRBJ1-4	ASSGSQGALTTNEKLF
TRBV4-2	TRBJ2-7	ASSQDGLNIGGSYEQY
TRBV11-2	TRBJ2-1	ASSSDRGSWSGEQF
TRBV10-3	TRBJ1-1	AISEPGTGHW
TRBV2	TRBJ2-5	ASSEPRAQRETQY
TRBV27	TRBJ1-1	ASSPQRGGAEAF
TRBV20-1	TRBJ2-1	SASQASGNFYNEQF